This TCR beta chain was captured by sequencing in a study of CD8+ T cells in alopecia areata. This clone was recorded only once. Following RNA extraction, reverse transcription yielded cDNA that acted as the sequencing template. TCRdb's copy holds only in-frame clones and misses some; the assay was immunoSEQ multiplex PCR. The data show 150,000 or so clones, with around 71% seen just once and 0.9% to 1% held by the top ten. Treatment indicated: oral pan-JAK inhibitor, 5-10 mg twice daily. The CDR3 runs 15 residues. J lost 4 bases, V lost 5 bases, and 2 bases had no gene match. Germline V gene sequence: CDR1 SGHTA, CDR2 FQGNSA.

This clonotype was obtained from a human donor with alopecia areata. The sample was CD4+ T cells sorted from blood, taken at week 4, from a patient treated with tofacitinib. The chain joins TRBV7-2 to TRBJ2-3; 14 bases match TRBD2. CDR3: CASSRTSGGPDTQYF. CDR3 DNA: TGTGCCAGCAGCCGGACTAGCGGGGGGCCAGATACGCAGTATTTT.